This T cell receptor beta chain was captured in a study of blood T cell repertoires in COVID-19. CDR3 length: 17 residues. The germline V gene has CDR1 MNHEY and CDR2 SMNVEV (reference sequence). The trim removed 4 bases at V and 3 bases at J, leaving 9 bases unmatched. The table came from immunoSEQ multiplex PCR; TCRdb's copy has only in-frame clones and leaves some out. The table shows about 280,000 clones, with about 82% occurring only once. Only one count was recorded for this clone. The V call is TRBV27, the J call TRBJ1-6, with 7 bases matching TRBD1. This TCR was sampled from a man aged 45 to 65 with active or convalescent COVID-19. Material for sequencing was peripheral blood. CDR3 nucleotides: TGTGCCAGCAGTTCAACCCTACAGGGGCTCTATAATTCACCCCTCCACTTT. The encoded protein is CASSSTLQGLYNSPLHF.